This TCR beta chain originates from a study of T cells in Graves' hyperthyroidism and ophthalmopathy. Study summary: Peripheral blood sampling occurred at initial diagnosis, before any treatment.

General study findings and limits: In blood, most of the thyroid clonotypes expanded above 0.001 were also present.

Among ophthalmopathy patients, the Clinical Activity Score reached at least 3, the NOSPECS grade reached at least 4, and duration remained under 3 months. Diagnoses rested on clinical symptoms, serum thyroxine and TRAb, thyroid ultrasound and orbital computed tomography. CDR3 size: 16 residues. Trimming pared 4 bases from V and 8 bases from J, leaving 22 bases between. Germline CDR1 is SNHLY and CDR2 is FYNNEI. The TCR beta CDR3 regions underwent amplification using RNA transcripts as the source. HTBI primers drove first-round RT-PCR of the TCR CDR3. From the multiplex PCR reads, TCRdb called clonotypes with MiXCR, one entry per CDR3 protein. Of 560,000 or so distinct CDR3 sequences listed, about 20% are singletons. This clonotype was counted many times. No antigen is known for it.

Sequenced sample: blood. This TCR derives from a man aged 40-55 years with Graves' ophthalmopathy. The V and J genes are TRBV2 and TRBJ2-3; D is possibly TRBD2 (6 bases). The CDR3 loop reads CASSVRGTSVLSTQYF. CDR3 DNA: TGTGCCAGCAGTGTACGGGGGACCAGCGTTCTTAGTACGCAGTATTTT. The full variable domain, rest sourced from reference TRBV2 and TRBJ2-3, is EPEVTQTPSHQVTQMGQEVILRCVPISNHLYFYWYRQILGQKVEFLVSFYNNEISEKSEIFDDQFSVERPDGSNFTLKIRSTKLEDSAMYFCASSVRGTSVLSTQYFGPGTRLTVL.